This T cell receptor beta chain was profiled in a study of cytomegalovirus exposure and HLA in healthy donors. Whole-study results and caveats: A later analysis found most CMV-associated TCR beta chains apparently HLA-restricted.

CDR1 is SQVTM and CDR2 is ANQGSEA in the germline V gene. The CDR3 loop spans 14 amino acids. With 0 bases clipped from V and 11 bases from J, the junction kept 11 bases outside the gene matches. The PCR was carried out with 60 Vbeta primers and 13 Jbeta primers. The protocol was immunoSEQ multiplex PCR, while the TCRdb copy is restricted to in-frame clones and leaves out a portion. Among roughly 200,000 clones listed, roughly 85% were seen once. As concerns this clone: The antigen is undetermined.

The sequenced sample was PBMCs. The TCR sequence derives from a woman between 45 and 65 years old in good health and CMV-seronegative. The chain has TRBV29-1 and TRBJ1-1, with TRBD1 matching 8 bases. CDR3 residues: CSVEESGGPRRAFF. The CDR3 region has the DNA TGCAGCGTTGAAGAGTCAGGGGGCCCTAGGAGGGCTTTCTTT.